Each of the 20 T cell receptor beta chains below was sequenced from the same sample in a study of beta chain features in type 1 diabetes. Expressed TCRB transcripts were sequenced, since all the RNA that had been isolated was reverse transcribed. Profiling relied on immunoSEQ multiplex PCR, and the TCRdb table lists in-frame clones only, not all of them. The sample lists over 700,000 clones; about a sixth were seen once. The sample comprised naive CD4+ T cells from blood. These receptors originate from a woman younger than 35 in good health.

This chain connects TRBV7-3 to TRBJ2-1; 8 bases match TRBD2. Germline CDR1 SGHTA, CDR2 FQGTGA. Losses at the gene ends were 5 bases for V and 8 bases for J; bases not matched to a gene: 11. CDR3 length: 15 amino acids. For the CDR3, the DNA is TGTGCCAGCAGCCCGGAAGCGGGAGCGTCCCATGAGCAGTTCTTC. It specifies CASSPEAGASHEQFF.

This clone was detected a few times. The genes are TRBV7-8 and TRBJ2-7, with 14 bases identical to TRBD2. Germline CDR1 reads SGHVS; CDR2 reads FQNEAQ. V lost 4 bases to trimming and J lost 0 bases; unmatched junction nucleotides: 11. This CDR3 contains 19 residues. CDR3 sequence reads: CASSSRTSGRWDFSYEQYF. CDR3 coding DNA: TGTGCCAGCAGCTCAAGGACTAGCGGGAGGTGGGATTTCTCCTACGAGCAGTACTTC.

This clone was seen a handful of times. This chain links TRBV19 with TRBJ1-5; D is uncertain. V was shortened by 6 bases and J by 4 bases, with 7 bases between the two germline ends. This CDR3 has 12 amino acids. Germline V lookup: CDR1 LNHDA, CDR2 SQIVND (reference sequence). The CDR3 DNA sequence: TGTGCCAGTAGGGACCCGAATCAGCCCCAGCATTTT. Translation gives CASRDPNQPQHF.

The chain has TRBV7-3 and TRBJ2-5, with 9 bases matching TRBD2. Looked up from germline, CDR1 is SGHTA and CDR2 is FQGTGA. With V trimmed by 6 bases and J by 0 bases, 5 bases remained unmatched. CDR3 length equals 15 residues. The CDR3 loop is CASSSGGRDQETQYF. The CDR3, as DNA: TGTGCCAGCAGTTCGGGCGGGAGGGACCAAGAGACCCAGTACTTC.

The V call is TRBV4-3, the J call TRBJ2-6, with 7 nucleotides matching TRBD1. The CDR3 spans 17 residues. V was clipped by 0 bases and J by 3 bases; unmatched bases: 5. Germline V lookup: CDR1 LGHNA, CDR2 YSLEER. The CDR3 DNA sequence: TGCGCCAGCAGCCAAGAAACAGGGGCGTTTGGGGCCAACGTCCTGACTTTC. Protein sequence: CASSQETGAFGANVLTF.

This clone was counted only a few times. The chain links TRBV9 to TRBJ1-2, with TRBD1 matching over 7 bases. Germline trimming cut 3 bases from V and 1 base from J; bases unmatched to any gene: 3. The CDR3 runs to 14 residues. Germline CDR1 is SGDLS and CDR2 is YYNGEE. For the CDR3, the DNA is TGTGCCAGCAGCGCCGGGACAGTTAACTATGGCTACACCTTC. It codes for CASSAGTVNYGYTF.

The table lists this clone with a few counts. The chain carries TRBV28 and TRBJ2-3; possibly TRBD1 for D (6 bases). This CDR3 has 14 residues. The V gene's germline CDR1 is MDHEN and CDR2 SYDVKM. V was pared by 5 bases and J by 2 bases, with 11 bases between. CDR3 bases: TGTGCCAGCAGTCTCGGACAGCCCACAGATACGCAGTATTTT. Protein: CASSLGQPTDTQYF.

This clone was seen a handful of times. The chain uses TRBV18 and TRBJ1-2; D gene ambiguous. The germline gives CDR1 KGHSH, CDR2 LQKENI. The CDR3 totals 15 residues. With 1 base removed from V and 2 bases from J, the gap between germline ends came to 11 bases. The CDR3, as DNA: TGTGCCAGCTCACCACTCTTGACTGAAAACTATGGCTACACCTTC. It is translated as CASSPLLTENYGYTF.

The rearrangement links TRBV6-5 to TRBJ2-7, with 9 bases identical to TRBD1. Trimming at V came to 6 bases and at J to 1 base, leaving 4 bases not matched to a gene. Germline CDR1 reads MNHEY; CDR2 reads SVGAGI. The CDR3 runs to 14 residues. The CDR3 loop reads CASRSGQGSYEQYF. For the CDR3, the DNA is TGTGCCAGCAGATCGGGACAGGGATCCTACGAGCAGTACTTC.

This chain connects TRBV19 to TRBJ2-7; D is unclear. V was shortened by 5 bases and J by 3 bases, with 11 bases between the two germline ends. In germline, CDR1 is LNHDA, CDR2 SQIVND (reference sequence). CDR3 size: 13 residues. Written as DNA, the CDR3 is TGTGCCAGTAGTTTCACAGTGGTCTACGAGCAGTACTTC. It translates to CASSFTVVYEQYF.

This clone was counted only a few times. The rearrangement joins TRBV20-1 to TRBJ1-1; D remains unclear. V lost 1 base to trimming and J lost 7 bases, with 7 bases between them. Germline V gives CDR1 DFQATT, CDR2 SNEGSKA (reference sequence). The CDR3 runs to 11 residues. CDR3 residues: CSARGFYEAFF. The CDR3 DNA follows: TGCAGTGCTAGAGGGTTTTATGAAGCTTTCTTT.

Comment on this clone: An end of the junction differs from the germline gene, which may be a read error. The V and J genes are TRBV28 and TRBJ2-2; D gene uncertain. The CDR3 runs to 14 residues. Germline-derived CDR1 and CDR2 are MDHEN and SYDVKM. The CDR3: CASSPAPKTGELFF. CDR3 DNA sequence: TGTGCCAGCAGTCCGGCACCGAAAACCGGGGAGCTGTTTTTT.

This clone was counted only a few times. J is TRBJ2-1 and V is TRBV5-6; D is perhaps TRBD2 (5 bases). This CDR3 has 14 amino acids. Germline V lookup: CDR1 SGHDT, CDR2 YYEEEE. The ends were cut back, 5 bases at V and 0 bases at J, with 9 bases in the middle. DNA of the CDR3: TGTGCCAGCAGGGGCGGGTACTCCTACAATGAGCAGTTCTTC. Protein sequence: CASRGGYSYNEQFF.

This chain connects TRBV29-1 to TRBJ2-1; D possibly corresponds to TRBD2 (5 bases). V was clipped by 6 bases and J by 2 bases, with 17 bases between them. From germline, CDR1 is SQVTM and CDR2 ANQGSEA. There are 15 residues in the CDR3. The CDR3 sequence: CSVAALVPPYNEQFF. The CDR3 DNA is TGCAGCGTAGCGGCTCTAGTACCCCCCTACAATGAGCAGTTCTTC.

The chain recombines TRBV5-1 with TRBJ2-3, with 10 positions matching TRBD2. Germline assignment: CDR1 SGHRS and CDR2 YFSETQ. The CDR3 is 15 amino acids. V was clipped by 3 bases and J by 4 bases; unmatched bases: 5. The CDR3 here is CASSSLAGVSDTQYF. The DNA for the CDR3 is TGCGCCAGCAGCTCCCTAGCGGGAGTATCAGATACGCAGTATTTT.

The genes are TRBV11-2 and TRBJ2-5; D call uncertain. Trimming removed 6 bases at V and 2 bases at J, with 13 bases between. Per the germline V gene, CDR1 is SGHAT and CDR2 is FQNNGV. The CDR3 loop spans 14 amino acids. The CDR3 DNA is TGTGCCAGCAGATTTAGGACGGAACAAGAGACCCAGTACTTC. Protein sequence: CASRFRTEQETQYF.

The table lists this clone with a few counts. Other DNA sequences in this specimen translate into the identical CDR3. The chain has TRBV5-1 and TRBJ2-2; tentative D call: TRBD1 (6 bases). The CDR3 extends over 15 amino acids. The germline V gene has CDR1 SGHRS and CDR2 YFSETQ. V was clipped by 3 bases and J by 1 base, with 10 bases between them. Written as DNA, the CDR3 is TGCGCCAGCAGCTCGGGACAAATGAACACCGGGGAGCTGTTTTTT. Amino acid sequence: CASSSGQMNTGELFF.

This chain joins TRBV28 and TRBJ2-7; TRBD1 matches at 9 bases. CDR3 size: 14 residues. The ends lost 5 bases at V and 3 bases at J; junction bases unmatched: 5. From germline, CDR1 is MDHEN and CDR2 SYDVKM. The CDR3 sequence is CASSTPGQGYEQYF. The CDR3 DNA reads TGTGCCAGCAGTACACCGGGACAGGGCTACGAGCAGTACTTC.

The rearrangement uses TRBV15 and TRBJ2-6; D gene ambiguous. The V gene lost 4 bases and the J gene lost 3 bases, with 10 bases spanning the gap. The germline CDR1 and CDR2 sequences are LNHNV and YYDKDF (reference sequence). The CDR3 consists of 15 residues. The CDR3 spells CATSTKSDGANVLTF. CDR3 coding DNA: TGTGCCACCAGCACTAAGTCTGATGGGGCCAACGTCCTGACTTTC.

V and J are TRBV2 and TRBJ2-2; 7 bases agree with TRBD1. This CDR3 contains 17 residues. Unmatched junction bases numbered 16, after V lost 6 bases and J lost 6 bases. Germline V gives CDR1 SNHLY, CDR2 FYNNEI. The CDR3 here is CASRRRTGQISAGELFF. CDR3 DNA sequence: TGTGCCAGCAGGCGACGGACGGGACAGATCTCCGCCGGGGAGCTGTTTTTT.